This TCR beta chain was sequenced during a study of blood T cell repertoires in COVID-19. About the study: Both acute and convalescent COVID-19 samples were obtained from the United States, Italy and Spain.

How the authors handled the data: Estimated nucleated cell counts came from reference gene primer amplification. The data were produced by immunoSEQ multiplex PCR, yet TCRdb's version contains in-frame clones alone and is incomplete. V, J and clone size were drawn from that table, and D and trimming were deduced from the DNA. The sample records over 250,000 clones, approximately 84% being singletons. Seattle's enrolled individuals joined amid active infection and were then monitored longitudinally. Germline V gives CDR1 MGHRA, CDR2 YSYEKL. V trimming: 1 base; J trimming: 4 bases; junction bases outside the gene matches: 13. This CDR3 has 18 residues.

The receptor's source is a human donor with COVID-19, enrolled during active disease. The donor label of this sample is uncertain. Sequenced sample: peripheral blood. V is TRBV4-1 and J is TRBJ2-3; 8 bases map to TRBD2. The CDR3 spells CASSQVGTGGPKADTQYF. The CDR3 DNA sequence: TGCGCCAGCAGCCAAGTAGGGACGGGAGGGCCTAAGGCAGATACGCAGTATTTT.